These T cell receptor beta chains were read from a single sample in a study of identical twins. TCRdb recomputed calls from the 5' RACE reads with MiXCR, one row per CDR3 protein. The profile shows hundreds of thousands of distinct CDR3 sequences, more than 12% of them singletons. Sequencing was done on a sample of memory (CD45RO+) T cells sorted from blood. Every receptor here comes from a woman aged 18 to 35 in good health. CDR3s include the opening cysteine and the closing phenylalanine or tryptophan. The D gene is left open where the match is weak. Clone size, where shown, is once, few, many, or a class for clones that have expanded.

TRBJ2-5	TRBV29-1	TRBD2	few	TGCAGCGTGGAGGGACTAGCGGGGGAGTACCAAGAGACCCAGTACTTC	CSVEGLAGEYQETQYF
TRBJ1-1	TRBV12-3/TRBV12-4	.	.	TGTGCCAGCAGTTTCCAACTGGGGGACACTGAAGCTTTCTTT	CASSFQLGDTEAFF
TRBJ2-5	TRBV6-1	.	.	TGTGCCAGCAGTATCCGAAGGGAGGAGACCCAGTACTTC	CASSIRREETQYF
TRBJ2-6	TRBV11-2	TRBD1	.	TGTGCCAGCAGCTTAGGACAGGGGCTGGCTGGGGCCAACGTCCTGACTTTC	CASSLGQGLAGANVLTF
TRBJ1-5	TRBV20-1	TRBD1	.	TGCAGTGCAGGGGGCGTCGGGAGCAATCAGCCCCAGCATTTT	CSAGGVGSNQPQHF
TRBJ2-7	TRBV25-1	TRBD1	many	TGTGCCAGTACGACAGGGGACGAGCAGTACTTC	CASTTGDEQYF
TRBJ2-2	TRBV11-2	TRBD2	many	TGTGCCAGCAGTTATCAAGCGGGATTGGGCGGGGAGCTGTTTTTT	CASSYQAGLGGELFF
TRBJ2-3	TRBV5-1	.	many	TGCGCCAGCAGGGGGACGGAAACCGGAGGTACGCAGTATTTT	CASRGTETGGTQYF
TRBJ2-5	TRBV9	.	.	TGTGCCAGCAGCGTAACCCCGGGCGGACAAGAGACCCAGTACTTC	CASSVTPGGQETQYF
TRBJ2-3	TRBV5-5	.	many	TGTGCCAGCAGCTTGGCCGAGGGAGTCACAGATACGCAGTATTTT	CASSLAEGVTDTQYF
TRBJ2-1	TRBV7-2	.	.	TGTGCCAGCAGCGGGGGCAGGTCCCGCTCCTACAATGAGCAGTTCTTC	CASSGGRSRSYNEQFF
TRBJ1-5	TRBV5-1	.	.	TGCGCCAGCAGCTTGGACGACAGCCATCAGCCCCAGAATTTT	CASSLDDSHQPQNF
TRBJ1-1	TRBV5-1	TRBD1	.	TGCGCCAGCAGCTTGGACCCAGGGGGTGGTACGGCTTTCTTT	CASSLDPGGGTAFF
TRBJ2-7	TRBV12-3/TRBV12-4	TRBD1	few	TGTGCCAGCAGTTTACGGGACAGGTTCATGGAGCAGTACTTC	CASSLRDRFMEQYF
TRBJ2-1	TRBV2	.	.	TGTGCCAGCAGGGGGCGAGTACATGAGCAGTTCTTC	CASRGRVHEQFF
TRBJ2-3	TRBV5-5	TRBD2	few	TGTGCCAGCAGCCACCCGGGACTAGCTACAGATACGCAGTATTTT	CASSHPGLATDTQYF
TRBJ2-3	TRBV19	TRBD2	few	TGTGCCAGTAGTGCCGGACTAGCGGCCTTTAGCACAGATACGCAGTATTTT	CASSAGLAAFSTDTQYF
TRBJ1-3	TRBV6-1	.	.	TGTGCCAGTAGAAACCTGTACAGAGGAAACACCATATATTTT	CASRNLYRGNTIYF
TRBJ2-7	TRBV18	.	.	TGTGCCAGCTCACCACAAGGGACCCATTCCGAGCAGTACTTC	CASSPQGTHSEQYF
TRBJ1-5	TRBV6-1	.	few	TGTGCCACCGTTGAAGGGGGACAAAACCTTTTTAATCAGCCCCAGCATTTT	CATVEGGQNLFNQPQHF
TRBJ2-1	TRBV6-6	TRBD2	once	TGTGCCAGCAATTACGGGCTAGCGGTTGAGCAGTTCTTC	CASNYGLAVEQFF
TRBJ1-5	TRBV20-1	.	few	TGCAGTGCTAGCCTACACTCGGGGGCCGGGCAGCCCCAGCATTTT	CSASLHSGAGQPQHF
TRBJ1-3	TRBV2	.	few	TGTGCCAGCAGTGAATTGTACGGAAACACCATATATTTT	CASSELYGNTIYF